This TCR beta chain was identified during a study of CD4 and CD8 cells across lung adenocarcinoma regions. This CDR3 region has 14 residues. Germline assignment: CDR1 MGHRA and CDR2 YSYEKL. The V end lost 2 bases, the J end lost 5 bases, and 9 bases lay between the germline ends. This clonotype was seen at least ten times. TCRdb passed the PCR reads through MiXCR, listing each CDR3 protein once. The sample includes about 7,500 distinct CDR3 sequences, 53% seen only once; the top ten take around 97%. The patients had localized lung adenocarcinoma, a non-small cell subtype. The V and J genes are TRBV4-1 and TRBJ1-4; D is uncertain. The TCR was taken from a male donor with lung adenocarcinoma. The CD4 and CD8 labels of this study may be unreliable. The sequenced sample was CD8+ T cells from the center of a lung tumor. CDR3 amino acids: CASSQNRANEKLFF. CDR3 DNA sequence: TGCGCCAGCAGCCAAAACCGGGCAAATGAAAAACTGTTTTTT.